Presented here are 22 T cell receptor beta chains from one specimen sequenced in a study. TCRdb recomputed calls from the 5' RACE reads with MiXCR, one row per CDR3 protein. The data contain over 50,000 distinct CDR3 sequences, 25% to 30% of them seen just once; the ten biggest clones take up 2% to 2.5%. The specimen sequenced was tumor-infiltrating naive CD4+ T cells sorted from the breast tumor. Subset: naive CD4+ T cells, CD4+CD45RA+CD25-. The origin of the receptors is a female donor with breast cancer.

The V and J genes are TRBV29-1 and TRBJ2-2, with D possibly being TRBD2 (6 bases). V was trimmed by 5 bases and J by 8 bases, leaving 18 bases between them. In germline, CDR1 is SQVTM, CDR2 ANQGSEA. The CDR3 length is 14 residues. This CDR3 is CSVSGMVAGGELFF. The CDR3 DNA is TGCAGCGTTTCGGGGATGGTCGCGGGAGGGGAGCTGTTTTTT.

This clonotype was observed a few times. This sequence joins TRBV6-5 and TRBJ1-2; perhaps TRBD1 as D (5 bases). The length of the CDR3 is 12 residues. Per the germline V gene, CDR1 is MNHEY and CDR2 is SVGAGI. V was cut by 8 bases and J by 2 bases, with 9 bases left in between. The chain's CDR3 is CASLGDNYGYTF. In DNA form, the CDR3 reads TGTGCCAGCCTAGGGGACAACTATGGCTACACCTTC.

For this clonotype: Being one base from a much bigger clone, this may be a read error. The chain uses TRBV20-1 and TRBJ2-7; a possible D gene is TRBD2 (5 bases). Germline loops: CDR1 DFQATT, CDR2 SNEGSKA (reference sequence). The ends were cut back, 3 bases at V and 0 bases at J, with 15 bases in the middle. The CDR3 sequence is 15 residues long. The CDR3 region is CSASPGKGDSYEQYF. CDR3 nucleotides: TGCAGTGCTAGTCCGGGCAAGGGAGACTCCTACGAGCAGTACTTC.

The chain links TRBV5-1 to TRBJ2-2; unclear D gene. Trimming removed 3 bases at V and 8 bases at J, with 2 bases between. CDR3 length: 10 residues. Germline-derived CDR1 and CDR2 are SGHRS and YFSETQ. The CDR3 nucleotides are TGCGCCAGCAGCTCAGGGGAGCTGTTTTTT. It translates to CASSSGELFF.

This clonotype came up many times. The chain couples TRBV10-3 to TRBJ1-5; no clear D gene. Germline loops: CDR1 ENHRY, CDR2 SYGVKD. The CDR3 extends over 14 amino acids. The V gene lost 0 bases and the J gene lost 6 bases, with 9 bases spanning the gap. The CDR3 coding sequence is TGTGCCATCAGTGAGTCGATAAGCGGTCAGCCCCAGCATTTT. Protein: CAISESISGQPQHF.

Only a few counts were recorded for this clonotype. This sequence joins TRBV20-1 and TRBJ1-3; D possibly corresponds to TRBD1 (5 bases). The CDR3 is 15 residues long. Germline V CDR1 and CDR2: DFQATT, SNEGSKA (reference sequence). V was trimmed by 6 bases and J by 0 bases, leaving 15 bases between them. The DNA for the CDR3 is TGCAGTGCCTCCCGGGGCCCGAACTCTGGAAACACCATATATTTT. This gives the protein CSASRGPNSGNTIYF.

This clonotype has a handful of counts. CDR3 bases: TGCAGTGCTAGAACGGGGGATTCACCCCTCCACTTT. Translation gives CSARTGDSPLHF. The chain links TRBV20-1 to TRBJ1-6; D might be TRBD1 (5 bases). The V end lost 2 bases, the J end lost 8 bases, and 7 bases lay between the germline ends. This CDR3 spans 12 amino acids. Per germline, CDR1 DFQATT and CDR2 SNEGSKA (reference sequence).

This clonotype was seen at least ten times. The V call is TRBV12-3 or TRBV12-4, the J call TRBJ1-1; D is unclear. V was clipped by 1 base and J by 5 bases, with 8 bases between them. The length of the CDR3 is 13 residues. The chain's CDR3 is CASSLGRGTEAFF. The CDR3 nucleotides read TGTGCCAGCAGTTTAGGTCGAGGAACTGAAGCTTTCTTT.

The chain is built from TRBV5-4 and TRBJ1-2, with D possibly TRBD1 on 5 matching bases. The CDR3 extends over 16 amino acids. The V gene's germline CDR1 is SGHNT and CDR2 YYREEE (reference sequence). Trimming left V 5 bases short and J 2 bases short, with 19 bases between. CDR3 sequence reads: CASRHPSSQGNYGYTF. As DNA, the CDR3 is TGTGCCAGCAGACATCCGAGCTCCCAGGGAAACTATGGCTACACCTTC. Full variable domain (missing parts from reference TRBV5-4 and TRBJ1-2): ETGVTQSPTHLIKTRGQQVTLRCSSQSGHNTVSWYQQALGQGPQFIFQYYREEENGRGNFPPRFSGLQFPNYSSELNVNALELDDSALYLCASRHPSSQGNYGYTFGSGTRLTVV.

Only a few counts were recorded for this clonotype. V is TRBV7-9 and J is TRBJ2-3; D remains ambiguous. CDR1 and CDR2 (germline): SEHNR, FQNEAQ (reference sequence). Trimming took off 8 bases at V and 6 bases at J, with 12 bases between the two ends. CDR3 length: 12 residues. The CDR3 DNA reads TGTGCCAGCGGGCCCCTGGTGGATACGCAGTATTTT. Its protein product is CASGPLVDTQYF.

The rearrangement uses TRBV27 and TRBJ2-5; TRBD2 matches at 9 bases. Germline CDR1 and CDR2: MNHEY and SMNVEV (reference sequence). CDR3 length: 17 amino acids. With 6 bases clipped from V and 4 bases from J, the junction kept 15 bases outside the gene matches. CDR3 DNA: TGTGCCAGCAGCTCGCTCAGGGCTAGCGGGATTGTAGAGACCCAGTACTTC. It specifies CASSSLRASGIVETQYF.

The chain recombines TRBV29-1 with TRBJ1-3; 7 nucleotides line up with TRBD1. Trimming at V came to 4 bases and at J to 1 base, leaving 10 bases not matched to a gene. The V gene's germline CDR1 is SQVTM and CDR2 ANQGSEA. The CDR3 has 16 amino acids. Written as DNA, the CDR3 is TGCAGCGTTGTCGACGCGAGGGGACAGTCTGGAAACACCATATATTTT. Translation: CSVVDARGQSGNTIYF.

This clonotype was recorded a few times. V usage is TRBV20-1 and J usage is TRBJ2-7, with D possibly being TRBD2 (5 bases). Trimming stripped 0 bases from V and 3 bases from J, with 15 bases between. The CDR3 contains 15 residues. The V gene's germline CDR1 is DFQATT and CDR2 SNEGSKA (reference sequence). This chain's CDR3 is CSARDPSGFSYEQYF. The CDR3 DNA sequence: TGCAGTGCTAGAGATCCGTCGGGATTTAGCTACGAGCAGTACTTC.

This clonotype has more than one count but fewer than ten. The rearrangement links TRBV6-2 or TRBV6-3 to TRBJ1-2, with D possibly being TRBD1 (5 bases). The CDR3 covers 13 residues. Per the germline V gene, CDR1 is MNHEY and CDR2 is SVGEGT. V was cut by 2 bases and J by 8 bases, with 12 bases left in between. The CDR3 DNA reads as TGTGCCAGCAGTTACGACCTGGGGCTGGGCTACACCTTC. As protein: CASSYDLGLGYTF.

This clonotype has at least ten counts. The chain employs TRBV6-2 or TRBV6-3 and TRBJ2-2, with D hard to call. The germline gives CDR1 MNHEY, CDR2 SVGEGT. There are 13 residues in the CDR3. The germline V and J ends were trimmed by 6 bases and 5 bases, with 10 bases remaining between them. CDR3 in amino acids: CASSPLFTGELFF. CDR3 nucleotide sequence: TGTGCCAGCAGCCCCCTGTTTACCGGGGAGCTGTTTTTT.

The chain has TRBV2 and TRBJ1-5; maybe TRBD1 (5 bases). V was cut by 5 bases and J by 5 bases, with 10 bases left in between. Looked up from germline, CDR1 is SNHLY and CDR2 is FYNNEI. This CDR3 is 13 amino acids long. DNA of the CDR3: TGTGCCAGCAGTATCGACAGAGATCAGCCCCAGCATTTT. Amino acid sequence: CASSIDRDQPQHF.

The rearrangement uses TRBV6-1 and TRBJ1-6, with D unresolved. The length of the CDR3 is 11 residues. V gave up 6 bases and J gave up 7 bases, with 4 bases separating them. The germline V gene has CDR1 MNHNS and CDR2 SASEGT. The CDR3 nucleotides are TGTGCCAGCAGAGAAAATTCACCCCTCCACTTT. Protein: CASRENSPLHF.

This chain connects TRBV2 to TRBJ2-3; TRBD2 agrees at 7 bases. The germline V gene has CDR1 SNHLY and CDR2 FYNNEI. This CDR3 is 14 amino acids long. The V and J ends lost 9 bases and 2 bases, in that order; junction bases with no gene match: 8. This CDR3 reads CASTLAFDTDTQYF. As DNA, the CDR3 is TGTGCCAGTACACTAGCGTTCGACACAGATACGCAGTATTTT.

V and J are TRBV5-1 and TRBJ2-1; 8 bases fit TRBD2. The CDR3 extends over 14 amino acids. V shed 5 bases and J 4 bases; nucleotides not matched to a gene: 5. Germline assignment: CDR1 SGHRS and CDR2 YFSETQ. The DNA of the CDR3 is TGCGCCAGCAGTGGGGCGGGAGGTTACAATGAGCAGTTCTTC. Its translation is CASSGAGGYNEQFF.

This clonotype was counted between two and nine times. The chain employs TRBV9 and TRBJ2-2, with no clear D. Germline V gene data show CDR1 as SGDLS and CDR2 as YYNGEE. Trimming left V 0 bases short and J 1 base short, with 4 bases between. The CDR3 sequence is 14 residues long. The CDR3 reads CASSVAVNTGELFF. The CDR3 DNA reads TGTGCCAGCAGCGTAGCTGTGAACACCGGGGAGCTGTTTTTT. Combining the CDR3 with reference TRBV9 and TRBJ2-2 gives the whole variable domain DSGVTQTPKHLITATGQRVTLRCSPRSGDLSVYWYQQSLDQGLQFLIQYYNGEERAKGNILERFSAQQFPDLHSELNLSSLELGDSALYFCASSVAVNTGELFFGEGSRLTVL.

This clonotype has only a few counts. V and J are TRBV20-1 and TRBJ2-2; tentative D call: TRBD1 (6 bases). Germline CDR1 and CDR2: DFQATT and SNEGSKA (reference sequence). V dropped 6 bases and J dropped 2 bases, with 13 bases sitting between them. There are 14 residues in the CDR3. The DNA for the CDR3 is TGCAGTGCGCCTACACAGGGTAACACCGGGGAGCTGTTTTTT. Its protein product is CSAPTQGNTGELFF.

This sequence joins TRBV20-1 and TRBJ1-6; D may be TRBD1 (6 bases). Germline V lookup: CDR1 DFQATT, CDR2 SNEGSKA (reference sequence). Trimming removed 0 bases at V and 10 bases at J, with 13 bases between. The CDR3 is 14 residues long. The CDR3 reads CSARDSGGESPLHF. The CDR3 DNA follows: TGCAGTGCTAGAGATTCGGGGGGCGAATCACCCCTCCACTTT.